The 29 T cell receptor beta chains reported below all come from one sample, sequenced in a study of identical twins. TCRdb reprocessed the 5' RACE reads via MiXCR and lists one record per CDR3 protein. Of some 300,000 distinct CDR3 sequences in the sample, about 12% were seen once. These data also formed part of another study, on yellow fever vaccine responses in identical twins.

The specimen sequenced was CD8+ T cells sorted from blood. The receptors here all came from a woman in her late teens or twenties in good health.

This clonotype was observed a handful of times. The CDR3 DNA follows: TGCAGCGTTGAACCCGGGACAGGGTATTACAATGAGCAGTTCTTC. This translates into CSVEPGTGYYNEQFF. The chain recombines TRBV29-1 with TRBJ2-1, with 9 bases lining up with TRBD1. This CDR3 comprises 15 residues. Germline CDR1 is SQVTM and CDR2 is ANQGSEA. V lost 2 bases and J lost 4; bases outside the gene matches: 6.

This clonotype was seen at least ten times. This rearrangement joins TRBV15 to TRBJ2-5; D is ambiguous. The CDR3 covers 15 residues. Trimming removed 0 bases from V and 2 bases from J, with 10 bases in between. The germline CDR1 and CDR2 sequences are LNHNV and YYDKDF (reference sequence). Here the CDR3 reads CATSRERAGQETQYF. The CDR3 DNA reads TGTGCCACCAGCAGAGAACGGGCCGGGCAAGAGACCCAGTACTTC.

CDR3 DNA sequence: TGTGCCAGCACCGAACGGGGCGGCCTTCCGTCTGATACGCAGTATTTT. This encodes CASTERGGLPSDTQYF. This sequence joins TRBV6-1 and TRBJ2-3, with D possibly being TRBD1 or TRBD2 (5 bases each). Deletions cut 7 bases from V and 6 bases from J, with 23 bases between. Germline V gene data show CDR1 as MNHNS and CDR2 as SASEGT. This CDR3 has 16 residues.

This clonotype was seen a few times. The rearrangement links TRBV6-1 to TRBJ2-2; D is ambiguous. The CDR3 runs to 12 residues. With 4 bases removed from V and 7 bases from J, the gap between germline ends came to 7 bases. CDR1 is MNHNS and CDR2 is SASEGT in the germline V gene. CDR3 in amino acids: CASSGSNGELFF. The CDR3 nucleotides read TGTGCCAGCAGTGGAAGCAACGGGGAGCTGTTTTTT.

This clonotype was seen a handful of times. V is TRBV15 and J is TRBJ2-7; TRBD1 matches at 10 bases. The CDR3 covers 13 residues. Germline CDR1 reads LNHNV; CDR2 reads YYDKDF (reference sequence). Here the CDR3 DNA reads TGTGCTACGGGACAGGGGCTGACCTACGAGCAGTACGTC. Residues: CATGQGLTYEQYV.

This clonotype was seen more than once but under ten times. This chain connects TRBV7-2 to TRBJ2-7; maybe TRBD2 (6 bases). V was cut by 5 bases and J by 0 bases, with 8 bases left in between. Germline V gives CDR1 SGHTA, CDR2 FQGNSA. This CDR3 is built from 13 residues. The CDR3 DNA follows: TGTGCCAGCAGCACCGGGGGCTCCTACGAGCAGTACTTC. Protein sequence: CASSTGGSYEQYF.

This clonotype was seen a handful of times. The chain joins TRBV15 to TRBJ2-7; no reliable D call. The V gene lost 5 bases and the J gene lost 0 bases, with 14 bases spanning the gap. Germline V gene lookup returns CDR1 LNHNV and CDR2 YYDKDF (reference sequence). This CDR3 is 15 amino acids long. The CDR3 protein is CATSSSAQSSYEQYF. CDR3 in DNA: TGTGCCACCAGCTCCTCAGCGCAAAGCTCCTACGAGCAGTACTTC.

This clonotype was recorded a few times. The rearrangement links TRBV12-3 or TRBV12-4 to TRBJ2-3; 7 bases are a match to TRBD2. This CDR3 is built from 17 residues. V shed 5 bases, J shed 0 bases, and the junction held 11 bases outside the gene matches. The chain's CDR3 is CASSPGRGETSTDTQYF. The CDR3 bases are TGTGCCAGCAGTCCCGGTCGGGGGGAGACTAGCACAGATACGCAGTATTTT.

This clonotype was detected only a few times. The chain carries TRBV6-1 and TRBJ2-3, with 9 bases fitting TRBD2. The CDR3 covers 17 residues. Looked up from germline, CDR1 is MNHNS and CDR2 is SASEGT. Unmatched junction bases numbered 13, after V lost 9 bases and J lost 0 bases. CDR3 sequence: CASATSGSSTSTDTQYF. Here the CDR3 DNA reads TGTGCCAGTGCAACTAGCGGGTCATCAACTAGCACAGATACGCAGTATTTT.

The chain joins TRBV4-1 to TRBJ2-1; 10 bases match TRBD2. The CDR3 covers 17 residues. Germline assignment: CDR1 MGHRA and CDR2 YSYEKL. V was pared by 2 bases and J by 3 bases, with 7 bases of the junction left unmatched. The CDR3 region has the DNA TGCGCCAGCAGCCAAAAGCCGCTAGCGGGAGTCTACAATGAGCAGTTCTTC. Protein: CASSQKPLAGVYNEQFF.

V usage is TRBV28 and J usage is TRBJ2-5, with TRBD1 matching 7 bases. This CDR3 has 16 residues. Trimming took 6 bases from V and 5 from J; bases not matched to a gene: 15. In germline, CDR1 is MDHEN, CDR2 SYDVKM. In DNA form, the CDR3 reads TGTGCCAGCAGCCTCGCCGGCAGGGGGAGACCGGAGACCCAGTACTTC. Residues: CASSLAGRGRPETQYF.

V gene TRBV11-2 combines with J gene TRBJ2-7; TRBD2 aligns across 11 bases. The V segment lost 5 bases and the J segment 5 bases; nucleotides outside the gene matches: 2. The CDR3 length is 13 residues. Looked up from germline, CDR1 is SGHAT and CDR2 is FQNNGV. CDR3 nucleotides: TGTGCCAGCAGCCCGACTAGCGGGAACGAGCAGTACTTC. Translating it yields CASSPTSGNEQYF.

This clonotype was counted between two and nine times. This sequence joins TRBV2 and TRBJ2-1, with 12 bases that match TRBD2. CDR3 length equals 16 residues. The V and J ends lost 0 bases and 8 bases, in that order; junction bases with no gene match: 5. Per the germline V gene, CDR1 is SNHLY and CDR2 is FYNNEI. The CDR3 DNA follows: TGTGCCAGCAGTGAAGCGCTAGCGGGGGGGCCCGATGAGCAGTTCTTC. Translation gives CASSEALAGGPDEQFF. The whole variable domain, remainder taken from reference TRBV2 and TRBJ2-1, is EPEVTQTPSHQVTQMGQEVILRCVPISNHLYFYWYRQILGQKVEFLVSFYNNEISEKSEIFDDQFSVERPDGSNFTLKIRSTKLEDSAMYFCASSEALAGGPDEQFFGPGTRLTVL.

This clonotype appeared many times. The V call is TRBV5-1, the J call TRBJ2-5; no clear D. V was trimmed by 5 bases and J by 5 bases, leaving 16 bases between them. The germline gives CDR1 SGHRS, CDR2 YFSETQ. The CDR3 spans 14 residues. The CDR3 protein is CASSSYGAYETQYF. CDR3 sequence (DNA): TGCGCCAGCAGTAGCTACGGAGCTTACGAGACCCAGTACTTC.

The rearrangement uses TRBV5-1 and TRBJ2-1; a weak D match, TRBD2 (6 bases). V was clipped by 3 bases and J by 0 bases, with 13 bases between them. CDR1 and CDR2 from the germline V gene are SGHRS and YFSETQ. This CDR3 has 16 residues. CDR3 sequence reads: CASSWDGGSSYNEQFF. DNA for the CDR3: TGCGCCAGCAGCTGGGACGGAGGGAGCTCCTACAATGAGCAGTTCTTC.

This clonotype occurred many times. The chain employs TRBV7-9 and TRBJ1-5, with no clear D. This CDR3 comprises 13 residues. CDR1 is SEHNR, CDR2 FQNEAQ, per germline (reference sequence). V was clipped by 5 bases and J by 2 bases, with 7 bases between them. In DNA form, the CDR3 reads TGTGCCAGCAGCGGAGAAGGCAATCAGCCCCAGCATTTT. Its translation: CASSGEGNQPQHF.

The table lists this clonotype with a few counts. The V and J genes are TRBV2 and TRBJ2-7; no firm D call. The V gene lost 1 base and the J gene lost 3 bases, with 4 bases spanning the gap. Germline V CDR1 and CDR2: SNHLY, FYNNEI. The CDR3 sequence is 12 residues long. CDR3 coding DNA: TGTGCCAGCAGTGAAGGGGACTACGAGCAGTACGTC. Translated: CASSEGDYEQYV.

This clonotype has only a few counts. The chain combines TRBV7-9 with TRBJ2-1; maybe TRBD2 (6 bases). The CDR3 is 11 residues long. Trimming stripped 5 bases from V and 11 bases from J, with 10 bases between. Looked up from germline, CDR1 is SEHNR and CDR2 is FQNEAQ (reference sequence). The CDR3 spells CASSPGLKQFF. DNA for the CDR3: TGTGCCAGCAGCCCGGGACTGAAGCAGTTCTTC.

In this sample, this clonotype turned up a few times. This chain joins TRBV15 and TRBJ1-2, with D uncertain. With 0 bases removed from V and 0 bases from J, the gap between germline ends came to 8 bases. The length of the CDR3 is 15 residues. Per germline, CDR1 LNHNV and CDR2 YYDKDF (reference sequence). The DNA of the CDR3 is TGTGCCACCAGCAGAGAGCGGAGAACTAACTATGGCTACACCTTC. Protein: CATSRERRTNYGYTF.

This sequence joins TRBV7-9 and TRBJ1-2; D is unresolved. V lost 3 bases to trimming and J lost 8 bases, with 13 bases between them. Germline CDR1 and CDR2: SEHNR and FQNEAQ (reference sequence). This CDR3 region has 13 residues. This chain's CDR3 is CASSLISDEGYTF. Written as DNA, the CDR3 is TGTGCCAGCAGCTTGATTTCTGACGAGGGCTACACCTTC.

This clonotype was found a few times. The chain is built from TRBV20-1 and TRBJ2-1; 8 bases are a match to TRBD2. Germline lookup yields CDR1 DFQATT and CDR2 SNEGSKA (reference sequence). The CDR3 runs 14 residues. The V gene end was trimmed by 3 bases and the J gene end by 7 bases; junction bases not matched to a gene: 8. The CDR3 coding sequence is TGCAGTGCTAGTTCGAGACTAGCGTTGAATGAGCAGTTCTTC. It specifies CSASSRLALNEQFF.

The chain uses TRBV10-3 and TRBJ2-7; TRBD2 aligns across 13 bases. The CDR3 consists of 16 residues. With V trimmed by 2 bases and J by 5 bases, 6 bases remained unmatched. Germline CDR1 and CDR2: ENHRY and SYGVKD. CDR3 nucleotide sequence: TGTGCCATCAGTGAGCTAGGGACTAGCGGGACTGACGAGCAGTACTTC. It encodes CAISELGTSGTDEQYF.

This clonotype was seen a handful of times. The CDR3 coding sequence is TGTGCCAGCAGCCGGGACAGGGGAAAGGGAAACACCATATATTTT. The encoded protein is CASSRDRGKGNTIYF. The rearrangement uses TRBV9 and TRBJ1-3; 10 bases fit TRBD1. The germline CDR1 and CDR2 sequences are SGDLS and YYNGEE. CDR3 length: 15 amino acids. With V trimmed by 4 bases and J by 4 bases, 5 bases remained unmatched.

This clonotype occurred a few times. The V gene is TRBV29-1, the J gene TRBJ2-1; 9 nucleotides line up with TRBD2. CDR1 is SQVTM and CDR2 is ANQGSEA in the germline V gene. This CDR3 region has 17 residues. The V gene end was trimmed by 0 bases and the J gene end by 8 bases; junction bases not matched to a gene: 14. The CDR3: CSVEDEFYSGGKDEQFF. The CDR3 region has the DNA TGCAGCGTTGAAGATGAATTTTATAGCGGGGGTAAGGATGAGCAGTTCTTC.

This chain links TRBV2 with TRBJ2-3, with D hard to call. Germline V CDR1 and CDR2: SNHLY, FYNNEI. CDR3 length equals 15 residues. The V gene lost 1 base and the J gene lost 2 bases, with 10 bases spanning the gap. CDR3: CASSEVPGHTDTQYF. CDR3 sequence (DNA): TGTGCCAGCAGTGAAGTTCCGGGCCACACAGATACGCAGTATTTT.

The chain uses TRBV13 and TRBJ1-1; 8 bases map to TRBD1. Germline V gene lookup returns CDR1 PRHDT and CDR2 FYEKMQ (reference sequence). The CDR3 sequence is 15 residues long. Germline trimming cut 4 bases from V and 1 base from J; bases unmatched to any gene: 5. In DNA, the CDR3 is TGTGCCAGCAGCTCCGGGGGGACAGGGAACACTGAAGCTTTCTTT. Amino acid sequence: CASSSGGTGNTEAFF.

The J gene is TRBJ2-7, the V gene TRBV3-1; 8 bases agree with TRBD2. V gave up 4 bases and J gave up 2 bases; unmatched junction bases: 7. CDR3 size: 15 residues. The V gene's germline CDR1 is LGHDT and CDR2 YNNKEL (reference sequence). CDR3 DNA: TGTGCCAGCAGCCCCGAGAGCGGGAGCACCTACGAGCAGTACTTC. Protein: CASSPESGSTYEQYF.

Only a few counts were recorded for this clonotype. V is TRBV9 and J is TRBJ1-1; 7 positions match TRBD1. The CDR3 has 12 amino acids. Germline assignment: CDR1 SGDLS and CDR2 YYNGEE. V shed 3 bases and J 6 bases; nucleotides not matched to a gene: 2. CDR3 loop: CASSEGAAEAFF. The CDR3 region has the DNA TGTGCCAGCAGCGAGGGGGCCGCTGAAGCTTTCTTT.

This clonotype showed up just a few times. The J gene is TRBJ1-6, the V gene TRBV10-2, with a tentative D call TRBD1 (5 bases). The CDR3 has 15 amino acids. V shed 2 bases and J shed 3 bases, with 8 bases lying between them. The germline V gene has CDR1 WSHSY and CDR2 SAAADI. The CDR3 is CASSEGAHYNSPLHF. CDR3 DNA: TGCGCCAGCAGTGAGGGGGCCCACTATAATTCACCCCTCCACTTT.